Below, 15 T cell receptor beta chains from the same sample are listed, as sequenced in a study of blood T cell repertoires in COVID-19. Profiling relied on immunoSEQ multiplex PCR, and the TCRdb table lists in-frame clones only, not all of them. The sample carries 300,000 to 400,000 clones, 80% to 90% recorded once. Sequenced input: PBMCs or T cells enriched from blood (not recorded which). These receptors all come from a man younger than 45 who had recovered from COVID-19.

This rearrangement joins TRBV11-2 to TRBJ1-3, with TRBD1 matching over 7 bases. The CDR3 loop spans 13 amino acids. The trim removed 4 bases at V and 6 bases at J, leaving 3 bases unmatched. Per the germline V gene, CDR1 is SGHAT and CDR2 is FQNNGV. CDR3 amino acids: CASSSDRANTIYF. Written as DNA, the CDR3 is TGTGCCAGCAGCTCCGACAGGGCAAACACCATATATTTT.

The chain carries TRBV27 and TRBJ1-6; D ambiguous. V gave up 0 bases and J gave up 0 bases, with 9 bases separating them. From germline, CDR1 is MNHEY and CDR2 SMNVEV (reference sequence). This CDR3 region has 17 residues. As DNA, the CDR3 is TGTGCCAGCAGTTTATCGGTCCCTAGCTCCTATAATTCACCCCTCCACTTT. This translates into CASSLSVPSSYNSPLHF.

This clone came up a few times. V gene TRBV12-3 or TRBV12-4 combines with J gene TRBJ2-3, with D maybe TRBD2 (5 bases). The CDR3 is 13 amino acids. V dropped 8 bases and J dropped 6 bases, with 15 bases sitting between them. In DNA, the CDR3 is TGTGCCAGCGCGGACGGGGATGGTGATACGCAGTATTTT. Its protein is CASADGDGDTQYF.

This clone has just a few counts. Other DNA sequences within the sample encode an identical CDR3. The CDR3 DNA is TGTGCCAGCAGCTTGGACAGAAACACTGAAGCTTTCTTT. This translates into CASSLDRNTEAFF. The V and J genes are TRBV5-4 and TRBJ1-1; D not resolved. The V gene lost 0 bases and the J gene lost 2 bases, with 5 bases spanning the gap. Germline CDR1 and CDR2: SGHNT and YYREEE (reference sequence). The CDR3 contains 13 residues. Based on the CDR3 plus reference TRBV5-4 and TRBJ1-1, the full variable domain is ETGVTQSPTHLIKTRGQQVTLRCSSQSGHNTVSWYQQALGQGPQFIFQYYREEENGRGNFPPRFSGLQFPNYSSELNVNALELDDSALYLCASSLDRNTEAFFGQGTRLTVV.

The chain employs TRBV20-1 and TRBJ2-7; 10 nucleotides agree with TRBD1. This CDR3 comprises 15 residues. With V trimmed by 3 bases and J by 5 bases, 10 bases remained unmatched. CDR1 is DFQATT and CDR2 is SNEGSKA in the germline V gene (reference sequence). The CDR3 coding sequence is TGCAGTGCTAGTAGTCCGGGACAGGGGTTGAACGAGCAGTACTTC. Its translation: CSASSPGQGLNEQYF.

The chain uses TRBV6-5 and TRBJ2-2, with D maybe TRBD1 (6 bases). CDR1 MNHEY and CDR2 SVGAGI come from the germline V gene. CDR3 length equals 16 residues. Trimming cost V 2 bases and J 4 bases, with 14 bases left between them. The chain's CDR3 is CASSYERGTVTGELFF. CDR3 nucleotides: TGTGCCAGCAGTTACGAAAGGGGGACGGTCACCGGGGAGCTGTTTTTT.

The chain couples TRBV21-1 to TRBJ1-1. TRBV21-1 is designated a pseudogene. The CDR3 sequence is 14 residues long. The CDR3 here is CASSLIRGGTEAFF. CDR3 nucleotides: TGTGCCAGCAGCCTCATTAGGGGGGGTACTGAAGCTTTCTTT.

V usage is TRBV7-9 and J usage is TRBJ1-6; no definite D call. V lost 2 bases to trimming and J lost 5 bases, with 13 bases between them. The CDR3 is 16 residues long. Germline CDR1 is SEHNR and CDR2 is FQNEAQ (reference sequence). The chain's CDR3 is CASSLKWALNNSPLHF. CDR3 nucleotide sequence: TGTGCCAGCAGCTTAAAATGGGCTCTGAATAATTCACCCCTCCACTTT.

The CDR3 reads CASSFMYTDTQYF. In DNA form, the CDR3 reads TGTGCCAGCAGCTTTATGTACACAGATACGCAGTATTTT. The gene calls are TRBV7-2 and TRBJ2-3, with D unclear. Trimming took off 3 bases at V and 2 bases at J, with 6 bases between the two ends. This CDR3 region has 13 residues. Germline V gene data show CDR1 as SGHTA and CDR2 as FQGNSA.

For the CDR3, the DNA is TGTGCCACCAGTGAGGCCGAACAGGGGCGCAAGAACACTGAAGCTTTCTTT. This codes for CATSEAEQGRKNTEAFF. This chain uses TRBV24-1 with TRBJ1-1; 7 bases line up with TRBD1. The V gene's germline CDR1 is KGHDR and CDR2 SFDVKD. The V and J ends lost 4 bases and 1 base, in that order; junction bases with no gene match: 11. The CDR3 contains 17 residues.

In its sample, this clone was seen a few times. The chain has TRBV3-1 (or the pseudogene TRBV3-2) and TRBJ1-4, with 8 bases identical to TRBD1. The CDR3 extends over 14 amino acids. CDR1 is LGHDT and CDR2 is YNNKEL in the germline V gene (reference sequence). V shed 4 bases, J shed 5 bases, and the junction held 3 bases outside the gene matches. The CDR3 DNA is TGTGCCAGCAGCCGGGACAGGCAGAATGAAAAACTGTTTTTT. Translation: CASSRDRQNEKLFF.

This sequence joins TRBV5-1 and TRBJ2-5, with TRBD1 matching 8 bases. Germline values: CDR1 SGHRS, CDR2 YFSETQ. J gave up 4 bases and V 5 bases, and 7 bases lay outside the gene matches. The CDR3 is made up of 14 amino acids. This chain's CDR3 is CASSEYRGRETQYF. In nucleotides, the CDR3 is TGCGCCAGCAGTGAGTACAGGGGGAGAGAGACCCAGTACTTC. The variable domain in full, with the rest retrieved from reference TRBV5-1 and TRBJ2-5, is KAGVTQTPRYLIKTRGQQVTLSCSPISGHRSVSWYQQTPGQGLQFLFEYFSETQRNKGNFPGRFSGRQFSNSRSEMNVSTLELGDSALYLCASSEYRGRETQYFGPGTRLLVL.

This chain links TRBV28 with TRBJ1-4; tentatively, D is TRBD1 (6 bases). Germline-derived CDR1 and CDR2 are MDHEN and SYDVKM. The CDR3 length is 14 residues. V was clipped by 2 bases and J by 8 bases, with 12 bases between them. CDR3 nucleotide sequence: TGTGCCAGCAGTTTAGAATTCAGGGGAGAAAAACTGTTTTTT. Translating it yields CASSLEFRGEKLFF.

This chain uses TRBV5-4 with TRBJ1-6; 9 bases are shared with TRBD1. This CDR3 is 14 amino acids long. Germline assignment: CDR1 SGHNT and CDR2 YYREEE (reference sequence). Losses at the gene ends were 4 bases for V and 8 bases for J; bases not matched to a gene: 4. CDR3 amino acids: CASSPDRGDSPLHF. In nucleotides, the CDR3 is TGTGCCAGCAGCCCGGACAGGGGAGATTCACCCCTCCACTTT.

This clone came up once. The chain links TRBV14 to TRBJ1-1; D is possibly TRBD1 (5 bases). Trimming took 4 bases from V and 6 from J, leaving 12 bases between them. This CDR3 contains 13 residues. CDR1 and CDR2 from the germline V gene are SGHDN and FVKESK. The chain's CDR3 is CASSRQPLSEAFF. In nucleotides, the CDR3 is TGTGCCAGCAGCCGACAGCCTCTATCTGAAGCTTTCTTT.